A selection of T cell receptor beta chains follows, all from one sample in a study of response to subunit inactivated influenza vaccine. From the RT-PCR reads, TCRdb called clonotypes with MiXCR, one entry per CDR3 protein. This table has 500,000 to 700,000 distinct CDR3 sequences, under 30% appearing once. This same sample was also taken into another study, of T cells expressing NK-cell markers.

Here the sequenced sample was CD4+ T cells sorted from PBMCs, taken approximately 12 days after vaccination. The receptors were gathered from a man over 45 who received an inactivated influenza vaccine. Each CDR3 is given with its conserved first and last residue. The D gene is left open where the match is weak. Size values are once, few and many counts, or a class for expanded clones, and some rows have none.

V,D,J,size,CDR3,DNA
TRBV9,-,TRBJ2-7,-,CASSVSAGHIYEQYF,TGTGCCAGCAGCGTCTCCGCGGGACACATATACGAGCAGTACTTC
TRBV12-3/TRBV12-4,-,TRBJ1-5,-,CASSLASHQPQHF,TGTGCCAGCAGTTTAGCATCCCATCAGCCCCAGCATTTT
TRBV29-1,TRBD1,TRBJ1-1,-,CSGRQGLFTEAFF,TGCAGCGGAAGACAGGGCTTGTTTACTGAAGCTTTCTTT
TRBV2,TRBD1,TRBJ1-2,-,CASRVRDRAGYTF,TGTGCCAGCAGAGTCCGGGACAGGGCTGGCTACACCTTC
TRBV18,-,TRBJ2-2,-,CASSSRWGTGELFF,TGTGCCAGCTCATCACGCTGGGGAACCGGGGAGCTGTTTTTT
TRBV10-3,TRBD2,TRBJ2-1,-,CAISESGTSGSNEQFF,TGTGCCATCAGTGAATCCGGGACTAGCGGGAGTAATGAGCAGTTCTTC
TRBV10-3,-,TRBJ2-3,few,CAISEGGRGYTDTQYF,TGTGCCATCAGTGAAGGTGGCAGGGGTTACACAGATACGCAGTATTTT
TRBV20-1,-,TRBJ1-2,-,CSARAGGDYGYTF,TGCAGTGCTAGAGCGGGTGGGGACTATGGCTACACCTTC
TRBV7-2,TRBD1,TRBJ1-1,few,CASSRTGGRTEAFF,TGTGCCAGCAGCAGGACAGGGGGCCGAACTGAAGCTTTCTTT
TRBV7-9,-,TRBJ2-1,-,CASSVVGNEQFF,TGTGCCAGCAGCGTGGTGGGCAATGAGCAGTTCTTC
TRBV20-1,-,TRBJ2-2,-,CSASVPRSQGELFF,TGCAGTGCTAGTGTTCCCCGGAGTCAAGGGGAGCTGTTTTTT
TRBV7-9,TRBD2,TRBJ2-1,-,CASSSIKSGSSYNEQFF,TGTGCCAGCAGCTCAATAAAAAGCGGGAGCTCCTACAATGAGCAGTTCTTC
TRBV18,-,TRBJ1-3,-,CASSPQGNTIYF,TGTGCCAGCTCACCCCAGGGAAACACCATATATTTT
TRBV29-1,TRBD2,TRBJ2-2,few,CSVSGLAGDSGTGELFF,TGCAGCGTTTCGGGACTAGCGGGAGATTCGGGTACCGGGGAGCTGTTTTTT
TRBV7-2,-,TRBJ2-7,few,CASSPRLVSYEQYF,TGTGCCAGCAGCCCTCGATTAGTTTCCTACGAGCAGTACTTC
TRBV7-2,-,TRBJ2-5,-,CASSSLMSETQYF,TGTGCCAGCAGCTCCCTCATGTCCGAGACCCAGTACTTC
TRBV20-1,TRBD2,TRBJ2-2,-,CSARLAGRNTGELFF,TGCAGTGCAAGACTAGCGGGGCGAAACACCGGGGAGCTGTTTTTT
TRBV20-1,-,TRBJ2-5,few,CSARTGGQASQYF,TGCAGTGCTAGGACCGGGGGGCAGGCATCCCAGTACTTC
TRBV4-1,-,TRBJ2-1,-,CASSQIYRNEQFF,TGCGCCAGCAGCCAAATATATCGGAATGAGCAGTTCTTC
TRBV12-3/TRBV12-4,TRBD1,TRBJ1-2,few,CASRQGDYGYTF,TGTGCCAGCAGACAGGGGGACTATGGCTACACCTTC
TRBV10-3,-,TRBJ2-5,-,CAISGSKETQYF,TGTGCCATCAGTGGCAGTAAAGAGACCCAGTACTTC
TRBV7-9,-,TRBJ2-2,-,CASSTGSSLTGELFF,TGTGCCAGCAGCACCGGGAGCAGCCTAACCGGGGAGCTGTTTTTT
TRBV5-5,-,TRBJ2-3,-,CASSFTAGDTDTQYF,TGTGCCAGCAGCTTCACGGCGGGTGACACAGATACGCAGTATTTT
TRBV6-4,-,TRBJ2-2,-,CASSERPGNTGELFF,TGTGCCAGCAGTGAACGGCCAGGGAACACCGGGGAGCTGTTTTTT
TRBV30,TRBD2,TRBJ2-7,-,CAWSVLAGGAYEQYF,TGTGCCTGGAGTGTACTCGCGGGGGGCGCCTACGAGCAGTACTTC
TRBV10-3,TRBD1,TRBJ2-1,-,CAIRGGQGAYNEQFF,TGTGCCATCAGGGGGGGACAGGGGGCCTACAATGAGCAGTTCTTC
TRBV5-1,-,TRBJ2-7,-,CASSRDGSSYEQYF,TGCGCCAGCAGCCGGGACGGTAGCTCCTACGAGCAGTACTTC
TRBV5-1,TRBD2,TRBJ2-3,few,CASSKIAGGDTQYF,TGCGCCAGCAGCAAAATAGCGGGAGGAGATACGCAGTATTTT
TRBV7-2,-,TRBJ1-3,-,CASSRSGDGNTIYF,TGTGCCAGCTCCCGCAGTGGTGATGGAAACACCATATATTTT
TRBV7-2,-,TRBJ2-5,-,CASSQTYRIAQYF,TGTGCCAGCAGCCAAACTTACCGGATCGCCCAGTACTTC
TRBV10-3,TRBD2,TRBJ2-5,-,CAISEGGRATETQYF,TGTGCCATCAGTGAGGGCGGGAGAGCGACGGAGACCCAGTACTTC
TRBV12-3/TRBV12-4,TRBD2,TRBJ2-3,-,CASIPPLRTSGRQDTQYF,TGTGCCAGCATTCCACCCCTGCGGACTAGCGGGAGGCAAGATACGCAGTATTTT
TRBV20-1,TRBD1,TRBJ1-6,-,CSAKEGQYNSPLHF,TGCAGTGCCAAGGAGGGACAGTATAATTCACCCCTCCACTTT
TRBV9,-,TRBJ2-7,few,CASSVGAGAHSYEQYF,TGTGCCAGCAGCGTAGGGGCTGGGGCCCATTCCTACGAGCAGTACTTC
TRBV7-2,-,TRBJ2-2,few,CASSLSGTGVFGELFF,TGTGCCAGCAGCTTGAGTGGAACGGGAGTTTTCGGGGAGCTGTTTTTT
TRBV24-1,TRBD1,TRBJ2-5,few,CATSDGTGGYATQYF,TGTGCCACCAGTGATGGGACAGGGGGGTATGCGACCCAGTACTTC
TRBV29-1,-,TRBJ2-3,few,CSVPLGSVPTDTQYF,TGCAGCGTTCCCCTAGGATCGGTCCCCACAGATACGCAGTATTTT
TRBV5-1,-,TRBJ2-1,-,CASSVGQTSYNEQFF,TGCGCCAGCAGCGTTGGACAGACTTCCTACAATGAGCAGTTCTTC
TRBV6-1,TRBD1,TRBJ2-1,-,CASRVGQGTYNEQFF,TGTGCCAGCAGGGTGGGACAGGGTACTTACAATGAGCAGTTCTTC
TRBV12-3/TRBV12-4,-,TRBJ2-5,-,CASSLSHVSGTQYF,TGTGCCAGCAGTTTATCCCACGTTTCAGGGACCCAGTACTTC
TRBV9,-,TRBJ1-6,-,CASSETFIDSPLHF,TGTGCCAGCAGCGAGACCTTCATAGATTCACCCCTCCACTTT
TRBV12-3/TRBV12-4,-,TRBJ1-2,-,CASSPRVGYTF,TGTGCCAGCAGCCCCAGGGTTGGCTACACCTTC
TRBV6-2/TRBV6-3,TRBD1,TRBJ1-1,few,CASRKTGVPEAFF,TGTGCCAGCAGAAAAACAGGGGTCCCTGAAGCTTTCTTT
TRBV24-1,-,TRBJ2-5,few,CATLLGDQETQYF,TGTGCCACCCTCCTCGGGGACCAAGAGACCCAGTACTTC
TRBV5-1,TRBD2,TRBJ2-3,few,CASSLSSGNPDTQYF,TGCGCCAGCAGCTTGTCTAGCGGGAACCCAGATACGCAGTATTTT
TRBV29-1,TRBD1,TRBJ2-3,many,CSVEDLRDRATDTQYF,TGCAGCGTTGAAGATCTGCGGGACAGGGCCACAGATACGCAGTATTTT
TRBV7-2,-,TRBJ1-1,few,CASSSQGAEAFF,TGTGCCAGCAGTTCACAGGGAGCTGAAGCTTTCTTT
TRBV4-3,TRBD1,TRBJ2-7,-,CASSQGGTGGSYEQYF,TGCGCCAGCAGCCAAGGGGGGACAGGGGGCTCCTACGAGCAGTACTTC
TRBV9,TRBD2,TRBJ2-5,few,CASSPGRSPKETQYF,TGTGCCAGCAGCCCCGGGAGGAGCCCTAAAGAGACCCAGTACTTC
TRBV3-1,-,TRBJ2-1,-,CASSRHTGFNNEQFF,TGTGCCAGCAGCCGCCACACAGGATTCAACAATGAGCAGTTCTTC
TRBV10-3,-,TRBJ2-3,-,CAISDGITDTQYF,TGTGCCATCAGTGACGGCATCACAGATACGCAGTATTTT
TRBV6-2/TRBV6-3,TRBD2,TRBJ2-7,-,CASSYRGEVVSEQYF,TGTGCCAGCAGTTACCGGGGGGAAGTGGTCTCCGAGCAGTACTTC
TRBV9,TRBD2,TRBJ2-1,few,CASSPRISGREQFF,TGTGCCAGCAGCCCCCGGATTAGCGGGAGAGAGCAGTTCTTC